This TCR beta chain was profiled in a study of T cell changes during pregnancy in multiple sclerosis. Only in-frame clones appear in the TCRdb table, and some are missing; sequencing was by immunoSEQ multiplex PCR. The table lists roughly 89,000 clones, approximately 94% of them singletons. The CDR3 contains 16 residues. Sequenced material: peripheral blood, taken in the third trimester of pregnancy. The genes are TRBV21-1 and TRBJ1-1; TRBD1, the D gene given by the table, was not confirmed from the DNA. TRBV21-1 is tagged as a pseudogene. This TCR derives from a female donor with multiple sclerosis, enrolled in a pregnancy study. CDR3 protein: CASSKEGQGMNTEAFF. The CDR3 DNA reads as TGTGCCAGCAGCAAAGAGGGACAGGGGATGAACACTGAAGCTTTCTTT.